The 10 T cell receptor beta chains presented below share a single source sample, sequenced in a study of identical twins. TCRdb processed the 5' RACE reads anew with MiXCR; each CDR3 protein has one entry. The repertoire holds about 890,000 distinct CDR3 sequences, with around 12% as singletons. The same specimen was also included in a second study, on yellow fever vaccine responses in identical twins.

Sequencing used PBMCs. These receptor sequences come from a woman aged 18 to 35 in good health.

The DNA for the CDR3 is TGCGCCAGCAGATTAGCAGGGCATGAGCAGTTCTTC. This encodes CASRLAGHEQFF. V usage is TRBV5-1 and J usage is TRBJ2-1; a possible D gene is TRBD1 (5 bases). Germline CDR1 and CDR2: SGHRS and YFSETQ. Trimming took 5 bases from V and 8 from J, leaving 11 bases between them. The length of the CDR3 is 12 residues.

This clonotype has a handful of counts. The chain recombines TRBV28 with TRBJ2-5, with 9 positions matching TRBD1. V gave up 2 bases and J gave up 3 bases; unmatched junction bases: 7. CDR1 and CDR2 from the germline V gene are MDHEN and SYDVKM. This CDR3 is built from 16 residues. The CDR3 DNA reads TGTGCCAGCAGTTTAAAAGGACAGGGGTTTAAAGAGACCCAGTACTTC. It specifies CASSLKGQGFKETQYF.

This clonotype has just a few counts. V and J are TRBV6-2 or TRBV6-3 and TRBJ2-7; 7 nucleotides line up with TRBD2. The CDR3 length is 15 residues. Germline-derived CDR1 and CDR2 are MNHEY and SVGEGT. Losses at the gene ends were 4 bases for V and 4 bases for J; bases not matched to a gene: 10. CDR3: CASSSPGLLTYEQYV. The CDR3 DNA follows: TGTGCCAGCAGTTCTCCGGGACTACTCACATACGAGCAGTACGTC.

This clonotype showed up just a few times. This chain connects TRBV6-2 or TRBV6-3 to TRBJ2-1; 8 bases map to TRBD2. CDR1 and CDR2 (germline): MNHEY, SVGEGT. V shed 5 bases, J shed 5 bases, and the junction held 8 bases outside the gene matches. This CDR3 region has 15 residues. The CDR3 loop is CASSTGASGHNEQFF. CDR3 DNA: TGTGCCAGCAGTACGGGGGCTAGCGGGCACAATGAGCAGTTCTTC.

The chain links TRBV2 to TRBJ2-7; TRBD1 might be the D (5 bases). The V gene's germline CDR1 is SNHLY and CDR2 FYNNEI. The ends were cut back, 1 base at V and 1 base at J, with 8 bases in the middle. This CDR3 spans 14 amino acids. The CDR3 nucleotides are TGTGCCAGCAGTGAAGGGACACCTTCCTACGAGCAGTACTTC. Translation: CASSEGTPSYEQYF. Full variable domain (remainder filled in from reference TRBV2 and TRBJ2-7): EPEVTQTPSHQVTQMGQEVILRCVPISNHLYFYWYRQILGQKVEFLVSFYNNEISEKSEIFDDQFSVERPDGSNFTLKIRSTKLEDSAMYFCASSEGTPSYEQYFGPGTRLTVT.

This clonotype was seen only a few times. The chain links TRBV5-1 to TRBJ2-2; 7 bases are a match to TRBD2. The CDR3 consists of 16 residues. The ends lost 7 bases at V and 3 bases at J; junction bases unmatched: 12. CDR1 and CDR2 from the germline V gene are SGHRS and YFSETQ. CDR3 amino acids: CASGPMTSLDTGELFF. The CDR3 DNA reads TGCGCCAGCGGCCCAATGACTAGCCTGGACACCGGGGAGCTGTTTTTT.

The sample holds a few counts of this clonotype. This chain joins TRBV25-1 and TRBJ1-2, with TRBD1 matching 11 bases. J lost 8 bases, V lost 3 bases, and 11 bases had no gene match. This CDR3 region has 16 residues. Germline CDR1 and CDR2: MGHDK and SYGVNS. The CDR3 DNA follows: TGTGCCAGCAGTGACTCTGGAGGACAGGGGGCGAAGGGCTACACCTTC. Residues: CASSDSGGQGAKGYTF.

The chain employs TRBV6-4 and TRBJ2-3; 11 bases align to TRBD2. In germline, CDR1 is MRHNA, CDR2 SNTAGT. V was clipped by 6 bases and J by 6 bases; unmatched bases: 8. This CDR3 region has 15 residues. The CDR3, as DNA: TGTGCCAGCAGCGTTACTAGCGGGGGTGCGGATACGCAGTATTTT. This translates into CASSVTSGGADTQYF.

The chain joins TRBV12-3 or TRBV12-4 to TRBJ2-7, with D possibly matching TRBD1 (6 bases). CDR3 length: 13 residues. The V end lost 4 bases, the J end lost 8 bases, and 15 bases lay between the germline ends. The CDR3 here is CASSSSQGGKQYF. CDR3 nucleotide sequence: TGTGCCAGCAGTTCCTCACAGGGTGGGAAGCAGTACTTC.

This clonotype has at least ten counts. The genes are TRBV6-1 and TRBJ1-4; 7 nucleotides align to TRBD1. This CDR3 contains 17 residues. The germline CDR1 and CDR2 sequences are MNHNS and SASEGT. The trim removed 6 bases at V and 0 bases at J, leaving 10 bases unmatched. The DNA for the CDR3 is TGTGCCAGCAGCAGGGGGGGTATAATTACAACTAATGAAAAACTGTTTTTT. This gives the protein CASSRGGIITTNEKLFF.